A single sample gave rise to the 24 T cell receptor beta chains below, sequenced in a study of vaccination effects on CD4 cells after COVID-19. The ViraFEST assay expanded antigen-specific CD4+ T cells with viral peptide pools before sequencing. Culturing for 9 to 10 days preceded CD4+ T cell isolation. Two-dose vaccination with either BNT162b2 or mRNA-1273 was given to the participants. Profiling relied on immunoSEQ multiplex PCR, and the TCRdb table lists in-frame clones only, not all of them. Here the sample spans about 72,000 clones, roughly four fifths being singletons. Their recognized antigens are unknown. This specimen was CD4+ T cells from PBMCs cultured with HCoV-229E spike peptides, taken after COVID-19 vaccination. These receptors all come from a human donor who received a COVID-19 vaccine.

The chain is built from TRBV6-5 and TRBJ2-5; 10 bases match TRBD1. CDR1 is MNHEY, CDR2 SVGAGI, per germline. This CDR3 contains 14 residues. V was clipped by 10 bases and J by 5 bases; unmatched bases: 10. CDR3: CATRVGQGRETQYF. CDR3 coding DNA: TGTGCCACGAGGGTGGGACAGGGGAGGGAGACCCAGTACTTC.

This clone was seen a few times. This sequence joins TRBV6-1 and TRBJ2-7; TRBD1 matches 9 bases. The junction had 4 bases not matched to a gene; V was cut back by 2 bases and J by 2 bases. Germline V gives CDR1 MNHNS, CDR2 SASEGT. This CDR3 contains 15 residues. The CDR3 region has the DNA TGTGCCAGCAGTGAACGACAGGGGGGAGCCTACGAGCAGTACGTC. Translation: CASSERQGGAYEQYV.

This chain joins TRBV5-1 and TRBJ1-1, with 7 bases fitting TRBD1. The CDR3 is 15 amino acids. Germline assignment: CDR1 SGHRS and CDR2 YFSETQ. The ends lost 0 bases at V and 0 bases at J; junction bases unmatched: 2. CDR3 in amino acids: CASSLGGQLNTEAFF. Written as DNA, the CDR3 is TGCGCCAGCAGCTTGGGGGGACAGCTGAACACTGAAGCTTTCTTT.

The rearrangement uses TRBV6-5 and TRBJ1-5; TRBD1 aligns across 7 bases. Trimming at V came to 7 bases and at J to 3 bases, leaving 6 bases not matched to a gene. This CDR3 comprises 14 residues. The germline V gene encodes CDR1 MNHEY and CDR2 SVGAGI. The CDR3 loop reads CASKAGGNNQPQHF. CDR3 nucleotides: TGTGCCAGCAAGGCAGGGGGTAACAATCAGCCCCAGCATTTT.

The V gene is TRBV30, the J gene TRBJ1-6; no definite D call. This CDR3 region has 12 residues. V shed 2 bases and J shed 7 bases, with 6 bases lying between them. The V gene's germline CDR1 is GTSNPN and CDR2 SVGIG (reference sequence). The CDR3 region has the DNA TGTGCCTGGAGTAGGTCGAATTCACCCCTCCACTTT. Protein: CAWSRSNSPLHF.

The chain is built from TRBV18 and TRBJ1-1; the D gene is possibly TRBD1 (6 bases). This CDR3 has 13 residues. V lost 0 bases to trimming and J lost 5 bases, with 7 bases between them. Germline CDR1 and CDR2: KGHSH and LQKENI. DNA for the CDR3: TGTGCCAGCTCACCACCGAGGGGGACTGAAGCTTTCTTT. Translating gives CASSPPRGTEAFF.

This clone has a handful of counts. The CDR3, as DNA: TGTGCCTGGCGACAGGGGCGCGGAAACACCATATATTTT. This gives the protein CAWRQGRGNTIYF. The chain has TRBV30 and TRBJ1-3, with TRBD1 matching 8 bases. V lost 5 bases and J lost 4; bases outside the gene matches: 4. Germline V CDR1 and CDR2: GTSNPN, SVGIG (reference sequence). The CDR3 consists of 13 residues.

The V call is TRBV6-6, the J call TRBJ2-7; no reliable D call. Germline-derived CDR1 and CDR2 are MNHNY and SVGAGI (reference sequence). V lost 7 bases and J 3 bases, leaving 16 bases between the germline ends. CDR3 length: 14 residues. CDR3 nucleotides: TGTGCCAGCACTCCAACCCGATTCGTCTACGAGCAGTACGTC. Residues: CASTPTRFVYEQYV.

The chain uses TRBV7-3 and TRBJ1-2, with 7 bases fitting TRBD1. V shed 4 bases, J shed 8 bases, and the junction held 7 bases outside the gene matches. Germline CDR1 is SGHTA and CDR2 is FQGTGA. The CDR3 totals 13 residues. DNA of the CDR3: TGTGCCAGCAGCTCAACAGGGGCCGGGGGCTACACCTTC. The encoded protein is CASSSTGAGGYTF.

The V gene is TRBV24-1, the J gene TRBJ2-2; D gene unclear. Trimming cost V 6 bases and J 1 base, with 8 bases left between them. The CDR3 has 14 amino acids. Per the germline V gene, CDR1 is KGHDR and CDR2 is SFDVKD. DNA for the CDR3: TGTGCCACCAGTACCTACAAGAACACCGGGGAGCTGTTTTTT. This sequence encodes CATSTYKNTGELFF.

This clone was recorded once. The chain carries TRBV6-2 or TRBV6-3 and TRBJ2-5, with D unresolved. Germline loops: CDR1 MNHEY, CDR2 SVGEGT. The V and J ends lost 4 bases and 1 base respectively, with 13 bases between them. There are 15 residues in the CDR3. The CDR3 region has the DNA TGTGCCAGCAGTTTGCGCCAGCTACCCCAAGAGACCCAGTACTTC. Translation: CASSLRQLPQETQYF.

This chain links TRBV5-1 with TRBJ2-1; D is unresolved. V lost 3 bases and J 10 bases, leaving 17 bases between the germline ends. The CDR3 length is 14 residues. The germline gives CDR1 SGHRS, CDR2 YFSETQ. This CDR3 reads CASSSPAGKWEQFF. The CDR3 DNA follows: TGCGCCAGCAGCTCGCCTGCCGGTAAGTGGGAGCAGTTCTTC.

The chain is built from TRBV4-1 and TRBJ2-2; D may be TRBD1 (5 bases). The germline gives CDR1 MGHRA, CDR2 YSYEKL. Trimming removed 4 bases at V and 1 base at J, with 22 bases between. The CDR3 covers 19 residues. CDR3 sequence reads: CASSLGSWGRQVNTGELFF. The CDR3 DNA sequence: TGCGCCAGCAGCCTCGGCAGTTGGGGCAGGCAAGTGAACACCGGGGAGCTGTTTTTT.

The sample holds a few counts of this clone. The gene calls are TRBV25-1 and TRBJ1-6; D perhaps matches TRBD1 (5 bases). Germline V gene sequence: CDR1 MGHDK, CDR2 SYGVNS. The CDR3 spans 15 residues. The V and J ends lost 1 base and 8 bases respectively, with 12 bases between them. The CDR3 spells CASSESQPGHSPLHF. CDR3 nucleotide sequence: TGTGCCAGCAGTGAATCTCAGCCAGGGCATTCACCCCTCCACTTT.

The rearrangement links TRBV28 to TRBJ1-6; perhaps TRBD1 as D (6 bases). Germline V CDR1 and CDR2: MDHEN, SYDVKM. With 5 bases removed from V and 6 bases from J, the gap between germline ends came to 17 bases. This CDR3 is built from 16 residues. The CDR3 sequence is CASSADTGLGNSPLHF. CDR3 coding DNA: TGTGCCAGCAGTGCCGACACAGGGCTCGGTAATTCACCCCTCCACTTT.

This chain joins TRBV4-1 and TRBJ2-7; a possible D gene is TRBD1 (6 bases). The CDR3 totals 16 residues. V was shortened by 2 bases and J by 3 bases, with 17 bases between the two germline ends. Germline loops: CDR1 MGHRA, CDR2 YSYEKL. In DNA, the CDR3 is TGCGCCAGCAGCCAAAACCGGGACACGAACCGCTACGAGCAGTACGTC. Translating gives CASSQNRDTNRYEQYV.

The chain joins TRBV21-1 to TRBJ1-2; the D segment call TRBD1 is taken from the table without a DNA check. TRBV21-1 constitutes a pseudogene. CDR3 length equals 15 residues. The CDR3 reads CASSKGKPGENGYTF. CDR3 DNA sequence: TGTGCCAGCAGCAAAGGAAAACCAGGGGAGAATGGCTACACCTTC.

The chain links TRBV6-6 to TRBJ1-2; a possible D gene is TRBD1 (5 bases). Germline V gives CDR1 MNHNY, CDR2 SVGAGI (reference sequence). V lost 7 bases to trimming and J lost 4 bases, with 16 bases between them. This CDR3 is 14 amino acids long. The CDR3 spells CASIRDSGPYGYTF. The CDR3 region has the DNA TGTGCCAGCATACGGGACTCCGGACCCTATGGCTACACCTTC.

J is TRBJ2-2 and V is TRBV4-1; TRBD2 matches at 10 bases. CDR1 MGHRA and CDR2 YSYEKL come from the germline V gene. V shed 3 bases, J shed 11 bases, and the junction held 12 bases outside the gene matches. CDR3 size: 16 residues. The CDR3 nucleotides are TGCGCCAGCAGCCAGGGGCGCCCTAGCGGGGGCCGAGAGCTGTTTTTT. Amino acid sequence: CASSQGRPSGGRELFF.

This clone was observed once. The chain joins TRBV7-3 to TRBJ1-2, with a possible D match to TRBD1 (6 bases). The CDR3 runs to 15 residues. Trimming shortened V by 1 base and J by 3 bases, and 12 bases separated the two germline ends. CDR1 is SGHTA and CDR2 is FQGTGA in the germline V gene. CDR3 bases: TGTGCCAGCAGCTTAATGGGGGGCGAGGACTATGGCTACACCTTC. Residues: CASSLMGGEDYGYTF.

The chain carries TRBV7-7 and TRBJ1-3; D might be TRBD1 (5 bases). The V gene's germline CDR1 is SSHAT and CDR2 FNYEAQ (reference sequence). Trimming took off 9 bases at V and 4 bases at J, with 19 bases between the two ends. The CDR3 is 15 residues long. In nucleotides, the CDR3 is TGTGCCAGAGTTGGGGGTATCCCGGGAGGAAACACCATATATTTT. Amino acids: CARVGGIPGGNTIYF.

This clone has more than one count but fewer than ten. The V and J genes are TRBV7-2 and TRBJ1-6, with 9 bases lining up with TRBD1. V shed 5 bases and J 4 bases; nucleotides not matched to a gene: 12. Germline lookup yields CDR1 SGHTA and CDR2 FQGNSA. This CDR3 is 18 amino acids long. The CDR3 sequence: CASSMGQGGGTYNSPLHF. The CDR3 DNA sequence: TGTGCCAGCAGCATGGGACAGGGCGGCGGTACATATAATTCACCCCTCCACTTT. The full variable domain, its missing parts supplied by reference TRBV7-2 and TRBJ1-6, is GAGVSQSPSNKVTEKGKDVELRCDPISGHTALYWYRQSLGQGLEFLIYFQGNSAPDKSGLPSDRFSAERTGGSVSTLTIQRTQQEDSAVYLCASSMGQGGGTYNSPLHFGNGTRLTVT.

The CDR3 spells CASSTGFCEQYV. The CDR3, as DNA: TGTGCCAGCAGCACAGGGTTTTGCGAGCAGTACGTC. The V call is TRBV21-1, the J call TRBJ2-7; the table's D gene call, TRBD1, was not cross checked with the DNA. TRBV21-1 is a listed pseudogene. The CDR3 loop spans 12 amino acids.

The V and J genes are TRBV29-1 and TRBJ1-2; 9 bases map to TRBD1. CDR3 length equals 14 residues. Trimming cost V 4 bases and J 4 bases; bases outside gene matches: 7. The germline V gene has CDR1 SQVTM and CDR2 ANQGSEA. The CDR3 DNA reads TGCAGCGTTGGTTTGGGACAGGGCATCTATGGCTACACCTTC. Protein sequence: CSVGLGQGIYGYTF.